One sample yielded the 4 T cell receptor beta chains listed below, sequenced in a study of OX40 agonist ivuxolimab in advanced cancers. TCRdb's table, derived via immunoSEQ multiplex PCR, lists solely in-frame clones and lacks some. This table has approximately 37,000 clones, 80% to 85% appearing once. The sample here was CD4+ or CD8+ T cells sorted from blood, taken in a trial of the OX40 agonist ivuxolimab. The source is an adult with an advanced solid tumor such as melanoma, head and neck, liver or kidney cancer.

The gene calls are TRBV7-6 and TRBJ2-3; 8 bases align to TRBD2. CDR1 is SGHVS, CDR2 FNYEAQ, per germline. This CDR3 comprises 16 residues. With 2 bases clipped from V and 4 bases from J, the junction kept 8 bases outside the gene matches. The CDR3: CASSLRSSSGADTQYF. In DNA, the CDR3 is TGTGCCAGCAGCTTAAGGTCAAGTAGCGGGGCAGATACGCAGTATTTT. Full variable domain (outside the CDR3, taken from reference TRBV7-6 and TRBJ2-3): GAGVSQSPRYKVTKRGQDVALRCDPISGHVSLYWYRQALGQGPEFLTYFNYEAQQDKSGLPNDRFSAERPEGSISTLTIQRTEQRDSAMYRCASSLRSSSGADTQYFGPGTRLTVL.

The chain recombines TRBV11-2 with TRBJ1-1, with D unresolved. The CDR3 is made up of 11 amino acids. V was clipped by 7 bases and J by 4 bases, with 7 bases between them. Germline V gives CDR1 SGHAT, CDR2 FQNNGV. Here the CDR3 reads CASTRGTEAFF. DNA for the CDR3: TGTGCCAGCACCCGGGGCACTGAAGCTTTCTTT.

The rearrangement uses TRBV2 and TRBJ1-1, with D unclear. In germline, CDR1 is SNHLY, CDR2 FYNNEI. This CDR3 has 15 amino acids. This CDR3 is CTSMMAGKMNTEAFF. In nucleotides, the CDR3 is TGTACGAGCATGATGGCAGGTAAAATGAACACTGAAGCTTTCTTT.

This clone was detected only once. CDR3 sequence: CASSSRGAREYGYTF. The CDR3 DNA sequence: TGTGCCAGCAGCTCGCGGGGGGCCCGGGAGTATGGCTACACCTTC. The V call is TRBV6-6, the J call TRBJ1-2; D possibly corresponds to TRBD1 (6 bases). Germline CDR1 and CDR2: MNHNY and SVGAGI (reference sequence). This CDR3 spans 15 amino acids. The germline V and J ends were trimmed by 6 bases and 5 bases, with 19 bases remaining between them.